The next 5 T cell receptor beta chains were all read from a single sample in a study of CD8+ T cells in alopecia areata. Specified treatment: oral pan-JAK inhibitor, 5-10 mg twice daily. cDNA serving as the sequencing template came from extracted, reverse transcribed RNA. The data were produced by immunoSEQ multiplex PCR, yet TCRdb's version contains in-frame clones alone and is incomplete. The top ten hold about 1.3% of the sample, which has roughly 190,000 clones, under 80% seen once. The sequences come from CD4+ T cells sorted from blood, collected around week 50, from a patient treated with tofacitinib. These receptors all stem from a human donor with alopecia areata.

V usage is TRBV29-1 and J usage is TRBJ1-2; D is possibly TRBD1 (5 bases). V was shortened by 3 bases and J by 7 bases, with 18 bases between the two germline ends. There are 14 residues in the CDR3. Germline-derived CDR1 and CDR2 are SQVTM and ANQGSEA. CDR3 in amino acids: CSVEPRQGRSGYTF. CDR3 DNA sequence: TGCAGCGTTGAGCCGAGGCAGGGCAGGAGTGGCTACACCTTC.

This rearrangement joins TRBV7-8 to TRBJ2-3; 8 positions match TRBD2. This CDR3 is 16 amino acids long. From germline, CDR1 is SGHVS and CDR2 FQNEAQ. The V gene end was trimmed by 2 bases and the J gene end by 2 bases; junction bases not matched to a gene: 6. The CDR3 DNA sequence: TGTGCCAGCAGCTTAATGCGGGGGGACCCCACAGATACGCAGTATTTT. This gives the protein CASSLMRGDPTDTQYF. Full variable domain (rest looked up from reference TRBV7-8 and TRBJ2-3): GAGVSQSPRYKVAKRGQDVALRCDPISGHVSLFWYQQALGQGPEFLTYFQNEAQLDKSGLPSDRFFAERPEGSVSTLKIQRTQQEDSAVYLCASSLMRGDPTDTQYFGPGTRLTVL.

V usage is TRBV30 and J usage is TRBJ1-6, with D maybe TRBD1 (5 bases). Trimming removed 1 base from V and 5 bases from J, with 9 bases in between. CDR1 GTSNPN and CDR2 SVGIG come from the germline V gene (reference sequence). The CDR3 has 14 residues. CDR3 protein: CAWSDGTDNSPLHF. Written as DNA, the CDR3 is TGTGCCTGGAGTGACGGGACGGATAATTCACCCCTCCACTTT.

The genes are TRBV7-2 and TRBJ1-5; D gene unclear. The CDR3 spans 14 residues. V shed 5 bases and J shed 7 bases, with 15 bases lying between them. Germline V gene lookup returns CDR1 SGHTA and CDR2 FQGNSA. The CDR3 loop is CASSLRKLGQPQHF. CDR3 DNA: TGTGCCAGCAGCCTCAGGAAGCTTGGCCAGCCCCAGCATTTT.

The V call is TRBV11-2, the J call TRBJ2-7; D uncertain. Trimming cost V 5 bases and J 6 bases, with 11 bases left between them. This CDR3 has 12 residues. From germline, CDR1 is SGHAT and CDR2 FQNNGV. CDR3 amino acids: CASSPLGVEQYF. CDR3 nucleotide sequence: TGTGCCAGCAGCCCGCTAGGAGTCGAGCAGTACTTC.